This T cell receptor (beta chain) was recovered during a study of T cells in Graves' hyperthyroidism and ophthalmopathy. Broader study findings: Blood samples included most of the expanded thyroid clonotypes exceeding 0.001.

Over 18 months, lack of ophthalmopathy progression marked Graves' hyperthyroidism as stable. The investigators amplified TCR beta CDR3 regions from RNA transcripts. The HTBI set primed first-round TCR CDR3 RT-PCR. MiXCR, run by TCRdb on the multiplex PCR reads, gives a single entry per CDR3 protein. This table holds 200,000 to 250,000 distinct CDR3 sequences, approximately 20% found once. CDR1 is SGHTA, CDR2 FQGNSA, per germline. This CDR3 has 16 residues. In the case of this clonotype: What it binds is not known. One end of the junction is discordant with germline, which a read error may explain.

This receptor was obtained from a man aged 40-49 years with Graves' hyperthyroidism. The rearrangement joins TRBV7-2 to TRBJ2-1, with TRBD2 matching over 11 bases. Specimen: blood. The CDR3, as DNA: TGCGCCAGCAGCCAACCTCTAGCGGGGGGCTACAATGAGCAGTTCTTC. Its protein product is CASSQPLAGGYNEQFF.